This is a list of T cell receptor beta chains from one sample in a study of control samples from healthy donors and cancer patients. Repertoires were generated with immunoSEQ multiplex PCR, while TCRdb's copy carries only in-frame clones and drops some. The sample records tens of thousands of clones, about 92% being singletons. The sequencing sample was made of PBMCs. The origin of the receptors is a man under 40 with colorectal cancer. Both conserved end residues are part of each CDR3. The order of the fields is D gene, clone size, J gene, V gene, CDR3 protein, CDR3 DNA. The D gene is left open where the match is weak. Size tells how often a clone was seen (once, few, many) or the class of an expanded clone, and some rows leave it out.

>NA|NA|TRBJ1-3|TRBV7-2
CASSSSRGNTIYF
TGTGCCAGCAGCTCCTCGAGGGGAAACACCATATATTTT
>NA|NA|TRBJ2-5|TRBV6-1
CASSETVGLVGRRETQYF
TGTGCCAGCAGTGAAACCGTGGGCTTGGTAGGGCGGAGGGAGACCCAGTACTTC
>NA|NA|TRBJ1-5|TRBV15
CATSARVGAQPQHF
TGTGCCACCAGCGCTCGGGTCGGGGCTCAGCCCCAGCATTTT
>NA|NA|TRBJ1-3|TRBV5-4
CASSSGGLFSGNTIYF
TGTGCCAGCAGCTCCGGGGGCCTATTCTCTGGAAACACCATATATTTT
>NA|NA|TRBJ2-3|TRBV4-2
CASSQDWRTDTQYF
TGTGCCAGCAGCCAAGACTGGCGCACAGATACGCAGTATTTT
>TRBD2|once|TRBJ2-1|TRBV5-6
CASSLATSGGYHNEQFF
TGTGCCAGCAGCTTGGCAACTAGCGGGGGGTATCACAATGAGCAGTTCTTC
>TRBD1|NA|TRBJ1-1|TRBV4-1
CASSQVTGVNTEAFF
TGCGCCAGCAGCCAAGTGACAGGGGTGAACACTGAAGCTTTCTTT
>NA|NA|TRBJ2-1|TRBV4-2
CASSQVTDYNEQFF
TGTGCCAGCAGCCAAGTAACGGATTACAATGAGCAGTTCTTC
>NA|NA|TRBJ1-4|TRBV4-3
CASSRNTGTSNEKLFF
TGCGCCAGCAGCCGCAACACCGGGACAAGTAATGAAAAACTGTTTTTT
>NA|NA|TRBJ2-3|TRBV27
CASSPRTAIPSTDTQYF
TGTGCCAGCAGTCCTCGGACGGCGATACCTTCCACAGATACGCAGTATTTT
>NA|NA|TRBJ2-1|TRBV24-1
CATSDLQTGIKNNEQFF
TGTGCCACCAGTGATTTGCAAACGGGGATAAAAAACAATGAGCAGTTCTTC
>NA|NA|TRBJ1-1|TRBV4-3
CASSQGRGTEAFF
TGCGCCAGCAGCCAAGGCAGGGGCACTGAAGCTTTCTTT
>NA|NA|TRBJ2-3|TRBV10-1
CASSVRGSTDTQYF
TGCGCCAGCAGTGTGCGGGGAAGCACAGATACGCAGTATTTT
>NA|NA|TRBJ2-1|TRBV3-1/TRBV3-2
CASSYQRGAEQFF
TGTGCCAGCAGCTATCAGCGTGGGGCGGAGCAGTTCTTC
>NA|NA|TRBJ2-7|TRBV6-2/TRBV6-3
CASSYPPGIGSYEQYF
TGTGCCAGCAGTTACCCCCCTGGTATTGGGTCCTACGAGCAGTACTTC
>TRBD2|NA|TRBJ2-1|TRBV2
CASSEVGGAGNEQFF
TGTGCCAGCAGTGAAGTCGGGGGGGCGGGCAATGAGCAGTTCTTC
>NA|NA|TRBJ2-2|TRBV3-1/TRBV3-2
CATMSGGNTGELFF
TGTGCCACGATGTCCGGGGGAAACACCGGGGAGCTGTTTTTT
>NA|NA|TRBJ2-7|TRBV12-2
CASRLSRGLAVPYEQYF
TGTGCAAGTCGCTTGAGTAGGGGACTAGCGGTACCCTACGAGCAGTACTTC
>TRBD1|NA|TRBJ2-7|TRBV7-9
CASTVTPGTVTNVSSYEQYF
TGTGCCAGCACCGTGACTCCGGGGACAGTAACAAATGTATCCTCCTACGAGCAGTACTTC
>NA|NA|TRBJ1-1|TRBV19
CASSIVENTEAFF
TGTGCCAGTAGTATAGTTGAGAACACTGAAGCTTTCTTT
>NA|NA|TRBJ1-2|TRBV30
CAWSYGGRIGYTF
TGTGCCTGGAGTTACGGGGGGCGAATAGGCTACACCTTC
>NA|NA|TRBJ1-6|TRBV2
CASSPTGSPLHF
TGTGCCAGCAGTCCGACGGGATCACCCCTCCACTTT
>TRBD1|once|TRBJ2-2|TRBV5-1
CASSLGTGRTGELFF
TGCGCCAGCAGCTTGGGGACAGGGCGAACCGGGGAGCTGTTTTTT
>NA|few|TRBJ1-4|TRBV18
CASSQSPGRENEKLFF
TGTGCCAGCTCGCAGAGTCCGGGACGGGAAAATGAAAAACTGTTTTTT
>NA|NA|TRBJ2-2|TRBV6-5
CASRIGGNTGELFF
TGTGCCAGCAGAATCGGGGGGAACACCGGGGAGCTGTTTTTT
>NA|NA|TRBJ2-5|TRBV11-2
CASSLVGRVSQETQYF
TGTGCCAGCAGCTTAGTGGGCAGGGTATCCCAAGAGACCCAGTACTTC
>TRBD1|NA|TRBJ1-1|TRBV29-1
CSVPWGQGEDEAFF
TGCAGCGTCCCATGGGGACAGGGGGAGGATGAAGCTTTCTTT